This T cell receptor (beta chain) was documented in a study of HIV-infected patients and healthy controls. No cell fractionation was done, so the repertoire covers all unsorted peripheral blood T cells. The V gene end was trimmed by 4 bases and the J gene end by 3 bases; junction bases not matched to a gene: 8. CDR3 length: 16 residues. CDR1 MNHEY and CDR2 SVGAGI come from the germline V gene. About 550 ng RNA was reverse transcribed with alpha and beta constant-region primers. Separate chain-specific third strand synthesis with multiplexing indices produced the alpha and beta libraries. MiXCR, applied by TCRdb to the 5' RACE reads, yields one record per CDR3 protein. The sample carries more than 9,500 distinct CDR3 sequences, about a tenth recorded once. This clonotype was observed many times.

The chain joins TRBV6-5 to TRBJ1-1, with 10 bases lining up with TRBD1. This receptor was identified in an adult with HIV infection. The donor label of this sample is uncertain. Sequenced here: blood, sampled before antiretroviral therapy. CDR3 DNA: TGTGCCAGCAGTTGGGGGGACAGGGGAGTGGACACTGAAGCTTTCTTT. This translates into CASSWGDRGVDTEAFF.